Sequencing of this T cell receptor beta chain was carried out in a study of cytomegalovirus exposure and HLA in healthy donors. Study at large: Drawn from HLA-typed donors, around 85 million unique TCRs were held in an early data release. Notes on the study in general: A missense variant in DCLRE1C was later tied to TCR beta V- and J-gene trimming. Some TCR beta chains (approximately 180 of them) were listed as cytomegalovirus-associated.

CDR1 and CDR2 (germline): LNHDA, SQIVND (reference sequence). This CDR3 has 14 amino acids. Trimming left V 10 bases short and J 4 bases short, with 17 bases between. The PCR contained 60 Vbeta and 13 Jbeta primers. The repertoire was sequenced with immunoSEQ multiplex PCR; TCRdb's copy has only in-frame clones and lacks some. The table records about 160,000 clones, approximately 80% of them present only once. On this clone itself: Its specificity is unknown.

The sequenced sample consisted of PBMCs. This chain links TRBV19 with TRBJ2-1, with a possible D match to TRBD2 (6 bases). The receptor was derived from a man aged 18 to 30 in good health and CMV-seropositive. CDR3 DNA: TGTGCCACCAAAACCGGGGGAGGATACAATGAGCAGTTCTTC. Its protein product is CATKTGGGYNEQFF.